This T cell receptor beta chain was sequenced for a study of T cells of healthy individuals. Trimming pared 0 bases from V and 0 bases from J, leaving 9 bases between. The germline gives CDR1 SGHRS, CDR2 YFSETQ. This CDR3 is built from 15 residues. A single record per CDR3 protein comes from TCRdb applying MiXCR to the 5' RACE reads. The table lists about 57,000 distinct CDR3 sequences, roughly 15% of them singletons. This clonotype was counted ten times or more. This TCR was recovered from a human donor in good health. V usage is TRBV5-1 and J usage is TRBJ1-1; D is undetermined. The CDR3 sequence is CASSLEEGMNTEAFF. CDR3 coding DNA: TGCGCCAGCAGCTTGGAAGAGGGAATGAACACTGAAGCTTTCTTT.